Shown below are 28 T cell receptor beta chains from a single sample sequenced in a study of blood T cell repertoires in COVID-19. Data came from immunoSEQ multiplex PCR; TCRdb stores just in-frame clones and leaves some out. The data hold 260,000 or so clones, with roughly 86% observed a single time. Material: peripheral blood. The receptor set was obtained from a man younger than 35 with active or convalescent COVID-19.

The gene calls are TRBV15 and TRBJ2-1, with 10 bases lining up with TRBD2. The CDR3 runs 16 residues. V lost 0 bases to trimming and J lost 8 bases; unmatched junction nucleotides: 7. Germline CDR1 is LNHNV and CDR2 is YYDKDF (reference sequence). For the CDR3, the DNA is TGTGCCACCAGCAGAGATCTGAGCGGGGGGGCCCATGAGCAGTTCTTC. Its translation: CATSRDLSGGAHEQFF.

The chain employs TRBV13 and TRBJ1-4; TRBD1 might be the D (6 bases). Germline assignment: CDR1 PRHDT and CDR2 FYEKMQ (reference sequence). This CDR3 is built from 15 residues. The V gene lost 4 bases and the J gene lost 5 bases, with 14 bases spanning the gap. The CDR3 DNA sequence: TGTGCCAGCAGCTCAGGACAGAACAAGAATGAAAAACTGTTTTTT. It encodes CASSSGQNKNEKLFF.

This chain joins TRBV5-1 and TRBJ2-3; tentatively, D is TRBD1 (5 bases). Trimming cost V 0 bases and J 5 bases, with 7 bases left between them. Germline-derived CDR1 and CDR2 are SGHRS and YFSETQ. This CDR3 contains 13 residues. CDR3 region: CASSLGDRDTQYF. CDR3 sequence (DNA): TGCGCCAGCAGCTTGGGAGACAGAGATACGCAGTATTTT.

In nucleotides, the CDR3 is TGTGCCAGCAGCTGGGACAGGGAATACGATGAGCAGTTCTTC. It encodes CASSWDREYDEQFF. The chain combines TRBV7-8 with TRBJ2-1; 9 positions match TRBD1. The V gene end was trimmed by 4 bases and the J gene end by 8 bases; junction bases not matched to a gene: 6. This CDR3 has 14 residues. The V gene's germline CDR1 is SGHVS and CDR2 FQNEAQ.

The chain is built from TRBV5-1 and TRBJ1-2; the match to TRBD1 covers 9 bases. This CDR3 comprises 16 residues. Germline loops: CDR1 SGHRS, CDR2 YFSETQ. The trim removed 4 bases at V and 3 bases at J, leaving 10 bases unmatched. The CDR3 sequence: CASSPLQGAVDYGYTF. CDR3 coding DNA: TGCGCCAGCAGCCCCTTACAGGGGGCGGTTGACTATGGCTACACCTTC.

The chain carries TRBV2 and TRBJ1-6; TRBD1 is a possible D gene (5 bases). Trimming stripped 9 bases from V and 7 bases from J, with 22 bases between. Per germline, CDR1 SNHLY and CDR2 FYNNEI. The CDR3 extends over 16 amino acids. The CDR3 sequence is CARVGLTGSPNSPLHF. In DNA form, the CDR3 reads TGTGCCAGAGTGGGACTAACGGGCTCCCCCAATTCACCCCTCCACTTT.

This chain connects TRBV4-2 to TRBJ1-5; no clear D gene. Trimming stripped 3 bases from V and 0 bases from J, with 9 bases between. The germline V gene encodes CDR1 LGHNA and CDR2 YNFKEQ. The CDR3 length is 15 residues. CDR3 in DNA: TGTGCCAGCAGCCAGGCACATAATAGCAATCAGCCCCAGCATTTT. It specifies CASSQAHNSNQPQHF.

The rearrangement joins TRBV27 to TRBJ1-3; no clear D. V was cut by 0 bases and J by 0 bases, with 15 bases left in between. Germline V gene lookup returns CDR1 MNHEY and CDR2 SMNVEV (reference sequence). The CDR3 extends over 18 amino acids. The CDR3 spells CASSLSRSQRDSGNTIYF. The CDR3, as DNA: TGTGCCAGCAGTTTATCCAGAAGTCAGAGGGACTCTGGAAACACCATATATTTT.

The V call is TRBV19, the J call TRBJ1-5, with a possible D match to TRBD1 (5 bases). Germline lookup yields CDR1 LNHDA and CDR2 SQIVND (reference sequence). V lost 4 bases and J lost 5, with 15 bases in between. This CDR3 has 15 residues. The CDR3 DNA follows: TGTGCCAGTAGTACGCCCCTACAGACAGATCAGCCCCAGCATTTT. Its protein is CASSTPLQTDQPQHF.

V gene TRBV18 combines with J gene TRBJ2-1; 10 bases are shared with TRBD1. Germline V gene lookup returns CDR1 KGHSH and CDR2 LQKENI. CDR3 length equals 16 residues. V lost 5 bases, J lost 7 bases, and 11 bases stayed unmatched. The DNA of the CDR3 is TGTGCCAGCTCAAATAGACCGGGACAGGGGAAGAATGAGCAGTTCTTC. Protein: CASSNRPGQGKNEQFF. The variable domain in full, completed from reference TRBV18 and TRBJ2-1, reads NAGVMQNPRHLVRRRGQEARLRCSPMKGHSHVYWYRQLPEEGLKFMVYLQKENIIDESGMPKERFSAEFPKEGPSILRIQQVVRGDSAAYFCASSNRPGQGKNEQFFGPGTRLTVL.

The V and J genes are TRBV27 and TRBJ1-2, with no clear D. The CDR3 consists of 14 residues. Germline V gives CDR1 MNHEY, CDR2 SMNVEV (reference sequence). V lost 4 bases and J lost 5, with 14 bases in between. CDR3 nucleotide sequence: TGTGCCAGCAGTTCCGGGATTTCGGGATATGGCTACACCTTC. It encodes CASSSGISGYGYTF.

This clone was detected once. This chain connects TRBV4-3 to TRBJ1-4, with TRBD1 identical over 8 bases. The CDR3 consists of 19 residues. Germline trimming cut 0 bases from V and 3 bases from J; bases unmatched to any gene: 12. Germline V gene lookup returns CDR1 LGHNA and CDR2 YSLEER. In DNA, the CDR3 is TGCGCCAGCAGCCAAGATGGGTGGAGGCAGGGGGCATCTAATGAAAAACTGTTTTTT. It is translated as CASSQDGWRQGASNEKLFF.

The V gene is TRBV12-3 or TRBV12-4, the J gene TRBJ2-1; D call uncertain. The CDR3 contains 11 residues. V lost 0 bases, J lost 8 bases, and 2 bases lay in between. The CDR3 here is CASSLAYEQFF. In nucleotides, the CDR3 is TGTGCCAGCAGTTTAGCCTATGAGCAGTTCTTC.

This chain connects TRBV11-2 to TRBJ2-2; TRBD1 matches 7 bases. The V segment lost 3 bases and the J segment 1 base; nucleotides outside the gene matches: 5. CDR1 is SGHAT and CDR2 is FQNNGV in the germline V gene. This CDR3 comprises 16 residues. The CDR3 region has the DNA TGTGCCAGCAGCTTGTGGACAGGAAAGAACACCGGGGAGCTGTTTTTT. Its translation: CASSLWTGKNTGELFF.

The chain joins TRBV24-1 to TRBJ1-1; D perhaps matches TRBD1 (5 bases). The CDR3 is made up of 13 amino acids. Trimming took off 7 bases at V and 4 bases at J, with 12 bases between the two ends. Germline V gene data show CDR1 as KGHDR and CDR2 as SFDVKD. The CDR3 reads CATRGHGVTEAFF. In DNA, the CDR3 is TGTGCCACCAGAGGACACGGCGTCACTGAAGCTTTCTTT.

The chain joins TRBV20-1 to TRBJ2-1, with 7 nucleotides matching TRBD2. This CDR3 comprises 13 residues. Per the germline V gene, CDR1 is DFQATT and CDR2 is SNEGSKA (reference sequence). Trimming took 3 bases from V and 9 from J; bases not matched to a gene: 8. This CDR3 is CSASSSGASEQFF. The CDR3 nucleotides read TGCAGTGCTAGTTCAAGCGGGGCGAGTGAGCAGTTCTTC.

The CDR3 coding sequence is TGTGCCAGCAGTTACGGGGGCGAGACAGATACGCAGTATTTT. Translated, it gives CASSYGGETDTQYF. The chain uses TRBV6-2 or TRBV6-3 and TRBJ2-3; TRBD1 is a possible D gene (6 bases). The CDR3 spans 14 residues. The germline V gene has CDR1 MNHEY and CDR2 SVGEGT. Trimming stripped 2 bases from V and 3 bases from J, with 9 bases between.

The V and J genes are TRBV13 and TRBJ2-2, with D uncertain. The CDR3 extends over 15 amino acids. Looked up from germline, CDR1 is PRHDT and CDR2 is FYEKMQ (reference sequence). Trimming removed 5 bases from V and 2 bases from J, with 12 bases in between. CDR3 sequence (DNA): TGTGCCAGCAGCCGTGAGGATACCAACACCGGGGAGCTGTTTTTT. This sequence encodes CASSREDTNTGELFF.

The chain carries TRBV4-1 and TRBJ2-2; D unresolved. The V gene lost 0 bases and the J gene lost 6 bases, with 5 bases spanning the gap. Germline CDR1 reads MGHRA; CDR2 reads YSYEKL. There are 13 residues in the CDR3. DNA of the CDR3: TGCGCCAGCAGCCAAGAATCCTCCGGGGAGCTGTTTTTT. It codes for CASSQESSGELFF.

The CDR3 is CASSLGQPSMNTEAFF. The DNA for the CDR3 is TGTGCCAGCAGCTTAGGACAGCCGTCCATGAACACTGAAGCTTTCTTT. The V call is TRBV13, the J call TRBJ1-1; D gene unclear. The CDR3 has 16 amino acids. V dropped 0 bases and J dropped 0 bases, with 11 bases sitting between them. Per germline, CDR1 PRHDT and CDR2 FYEKMQ (reference sequence).

V usage is TRBV13 and J usage is TRBJ1-2, with D hard to call. CDR1 is PRHDT, CDR2 FYEKMQ, per germline (reference sequence). The CDR3 is made up of 14 amino acids. V lost 1 base and J lost 7, with 13 bases in between. The CDR3 loop is CASSLVGISGGYTF. CDR3 nucleotide sequence: TGTGCCAGCAGCTTAGTCGGGATTTCTGGTGGCTACACCTTC.

The V and J genes are TRBV18 and TRBJ2-2; D ambiguous. The germline V gene encodes CDR1 KGHSH and CDR2 LQKENI. The V end lost 2 bases, the J end lost 4 bases, and 14 bases lay between the germline ends. CDR3 length equals 16 residues. CDR3 nucleotides: TGTGCCAGCTCACCAGTTTTCGAGGATCTCACCGGGGAGCTGTTTTTT. Translating it yields CASSPVFEDLTGELFF.

The V gene is TRBV5-1, the J gene TRBJ1-2; no clear D gene. The CDR3 is 16 residues long. V lost 3 bases and J 4 bases, leaving 19 bases between the germline ends. Germline lookup yields CDR1 SGHRS and CDR2 YFSETQ. The DNA for the CDR3 is TGCGCCAGCAGCTCCAGTGTCAGGACCCTAGCCTATGGCTACACCTTC. This sequence encodes CASSSSVRTLAYGYTF.

This clone was detected once. This chain joins TRBV5-1 and TRBJ2-3, with D possibly matching TRBD2 (7 bases). Germline V gene lookup returns CDR1 SGHRS and CDR2 YFSETQ. CDR3 length equals 19 residues. Trimming left V 4 bases short and J 3 bases short, with 27 bases between. For the CDR3, the DNA is TGCGCCAGCAGCCTCACCGGGGGGCAGGTGGGGATTGGTACAGATACGCAGTATTTT. Protein: CASSLTGGQVGIGTDTQYF.

The chain has TRBV19 and TRBJ1-1; D not certain. V lost 5 bases and J 5 bases, leaving 6 bases between the germline ends. The CDR3 is made up of 11 amino acids. Looked up from germline, CDR1 is LNHDA and CDR2 is SQIVND (reference sequence). CDR3 sequence (DNA): TGTGCCAGTAGTTTCGGGACTGAAGCTTTCTTT. Protein product: CASSFGTEAFF.

This chain connects TRBV4-2 to TRBJ2-3, with unresolved D. CDR1 is LGHNA, CDR2 YNFKEQ, per germline. Trimming left V 0 bases short and J 3 bases short, with 7 bases between. The CDR3 has 14 amino acids. CDR3 residues: CASSQDRHTDTQYF. DNA for the CDR3: TGTGCCAGCAGCCAAGACAGGCATACAGATACGCAGTATTTT.

The rearrangement uses TRBV29-1 and TRBJ2-3; D gene uncertain. V was cut by 3 bases and J by 1 base, with 8 bases left in between. CDR3 length equals 13 residues. Germline lookup yields CDR1 SQVTM and CDR2 ANQGSEA. Here the CDR3 DNA reads TGCAGCGTTGAGGCAGGCCGCACAGATACGCAGTATTTT. Translating gives CSVEAGRTDTQYF.

J is TRBJ1-1 and V is TRBV19, with D tentatively TRBD1 (5 bases). The V and J ends lost 3 bases and 8 bases respectively, with 13 bases between them. This CDR3 has 13 amino acids. Germline CDR1 and CDR2: LNHDA and SQIVND (reference sequence). The CDR3 reads CASSMEGRREAFF. The CDR3 DNA reads as TGTGCCAGTAGTATGGAGGGGCGACGGGAAGCTTTCTTT.